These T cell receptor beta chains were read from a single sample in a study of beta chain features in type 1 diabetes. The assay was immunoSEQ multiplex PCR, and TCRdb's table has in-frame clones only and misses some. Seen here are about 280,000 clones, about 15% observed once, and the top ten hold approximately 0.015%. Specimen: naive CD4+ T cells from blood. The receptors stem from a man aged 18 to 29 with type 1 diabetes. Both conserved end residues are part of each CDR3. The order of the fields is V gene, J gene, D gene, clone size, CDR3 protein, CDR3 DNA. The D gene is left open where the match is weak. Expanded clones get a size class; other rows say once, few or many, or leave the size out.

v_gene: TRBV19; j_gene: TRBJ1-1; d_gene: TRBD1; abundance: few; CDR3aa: CASSTGQGAVDTEAFF; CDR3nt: TGTGCCAGTAGTACGGGACAGGGGGCTGTAGACACTGAAGCTTTCTTT
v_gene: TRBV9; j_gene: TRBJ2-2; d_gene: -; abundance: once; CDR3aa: CASSPVGSPNTGELFF; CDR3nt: TGTGCCAGCAGCCCAGTGGGCAGCCCGAACACCGGGGAGCTGTTTTTT
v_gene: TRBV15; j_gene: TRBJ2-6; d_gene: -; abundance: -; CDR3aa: CATSKTEDRVFSGANVLTF; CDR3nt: TGTGCCACCAGCAAAACGGAAGACAGAGTTTTCTCTGGGGCCAACGTCCTGACTTTC
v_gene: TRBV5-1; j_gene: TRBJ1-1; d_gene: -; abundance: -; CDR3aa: CASSPDHVRGRTEAFF; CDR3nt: TGCGCCAGCAGCCCGGATCACGTCAGGGGACGCACTGAAGCTTTCTTT
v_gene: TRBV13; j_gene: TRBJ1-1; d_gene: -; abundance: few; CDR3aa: CASSLVGANTEAFF; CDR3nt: TGTGCCAGCAGCTTGGTTGGGGCGAACACTGAAGCTTTCTTT
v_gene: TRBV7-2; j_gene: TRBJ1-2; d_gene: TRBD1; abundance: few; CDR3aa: CASSWDRDYGYTF; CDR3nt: TGTGCCAGCAGCTGGGACAGGGACTATGGCTACACCTTC
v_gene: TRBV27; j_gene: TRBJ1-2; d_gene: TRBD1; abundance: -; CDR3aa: CASSSFTGDYGYTF; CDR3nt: TGTGCCAGCAGTTCCTTCACAGGGGACTATGGCTACACCTTC
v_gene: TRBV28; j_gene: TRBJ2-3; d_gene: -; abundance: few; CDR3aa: CASSFPRRGTDTQYF; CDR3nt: TGTGCCAGCAGTTTCCCCCGTCGTGGCACAGATACGCAGTATTTT
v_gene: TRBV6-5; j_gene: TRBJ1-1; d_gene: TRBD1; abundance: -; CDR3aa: CASSRTGGLGAFF; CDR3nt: TGTGCCAGCAGTAGGACAGGGGGATTAGGGGCTTTCTTT
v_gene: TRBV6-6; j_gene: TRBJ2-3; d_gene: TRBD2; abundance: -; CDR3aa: CASRGAGGSTDTQYF; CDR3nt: TGTGCCAGCCGGGGAGCGGGGGGGAGCACAGATACGCAGTATTTT
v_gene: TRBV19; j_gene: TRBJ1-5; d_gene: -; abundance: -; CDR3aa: CASSYVGGNQPQHF; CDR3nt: TGTGCCAGTTCCTATGTCGGGGGCAATCAGCCCCAGCATTTT
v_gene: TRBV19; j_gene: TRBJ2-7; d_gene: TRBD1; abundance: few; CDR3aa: CASSAPRTGPVRLYF; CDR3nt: TGTGCCAGTAGTGCTCCTAGGACAGGCCCTGTGAGGCTGTACTTC
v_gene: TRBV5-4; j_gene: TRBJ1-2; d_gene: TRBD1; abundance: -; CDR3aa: CASRTGQGVAYGYTF; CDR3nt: TGTGCCAGCAGGACGGGACAGGGGGTCGCCTATGGCTACACCTTC
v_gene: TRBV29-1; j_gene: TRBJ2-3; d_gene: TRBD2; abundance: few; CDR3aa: CSARSRLAGGRTQYF; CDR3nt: TGCAGCGCCCGTAGCCGACTAGCGGGAGGGCGGACGCAGTATTTT
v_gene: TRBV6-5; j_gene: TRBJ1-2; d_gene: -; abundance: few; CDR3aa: CASGGGRTLYGYTF; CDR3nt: TGTGCCAGCGGCGGGGGCCGGACCCTCTATGGCTACACCTTC
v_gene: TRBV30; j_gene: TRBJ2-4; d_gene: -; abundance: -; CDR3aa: CAWGRGTTGQGSNIQYF; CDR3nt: TGTGCCTGGGGAAGGGGGACTACAGGACAGGGCTCGAACATTCAGTACTTC
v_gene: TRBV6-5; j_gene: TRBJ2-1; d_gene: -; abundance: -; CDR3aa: CASSRTTFNEQFF; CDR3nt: TGTGCCAGCAGTCGGACTACCTTCAATGAGCAGTTCTTC
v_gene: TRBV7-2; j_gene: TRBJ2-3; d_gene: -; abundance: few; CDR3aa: CASSLYPGSLTDTQYF; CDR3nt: TGTGCCAGCAGCTTATATCCGGGGTCCCTCACAGATACGCAGTATTTT
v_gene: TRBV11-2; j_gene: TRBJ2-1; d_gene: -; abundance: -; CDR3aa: CASSLVRRIAQFF; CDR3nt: TGTGCCAGCAGCTTGGTGAGAAGGATAGCGCAGTTCTTC
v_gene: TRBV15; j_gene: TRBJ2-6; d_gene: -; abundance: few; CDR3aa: CATSRGGIRGGANVLTF; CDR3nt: TGTGCCACCAGCAGAGGCGGAATTCGAGGTGGGGCCAACGTCCTGACTTTC
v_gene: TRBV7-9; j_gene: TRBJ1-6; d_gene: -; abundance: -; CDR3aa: CASSSAQGRGTLHF; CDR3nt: TGTGCCAGCAGCTCAGCGCAGGGAAGGGGGACCCTCCACTTT
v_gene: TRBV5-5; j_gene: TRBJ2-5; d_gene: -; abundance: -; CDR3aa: CASSPQETQYF; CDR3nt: TGTGCCAGCAGCCCTCAAGAGACCCAGTACTTC
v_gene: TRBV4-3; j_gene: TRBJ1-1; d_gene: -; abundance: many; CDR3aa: CASSLGANTEAFF; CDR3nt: TGCGCCAGCAGCCTGGGGGCTAACACTGAAGCTTTCTTT
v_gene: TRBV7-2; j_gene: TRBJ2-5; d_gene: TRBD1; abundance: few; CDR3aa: CASSYRTGSETQYF; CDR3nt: TGTGCCAGCAGCTACCGGACAGGGTCGGAGACCCAGTACTTC
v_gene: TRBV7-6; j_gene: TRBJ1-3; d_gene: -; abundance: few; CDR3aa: CASSLMPGGDTIYF; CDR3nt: TGTGCCAGCAGCTTAATGCCAGGAGGGGACACCATATATTTT
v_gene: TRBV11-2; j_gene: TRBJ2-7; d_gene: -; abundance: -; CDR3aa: CASSLGWDSAYEQYF; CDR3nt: TGTGCCAGCAGCTTAGGCTGGGACTCAGCCTACGAGCAGTACTTC
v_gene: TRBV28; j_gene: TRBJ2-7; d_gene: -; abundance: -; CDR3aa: CASTRIRRGEQYF; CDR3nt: TGTGCCAGTACCCGTATCCGGCGCGGCGAGCAGTACTTC
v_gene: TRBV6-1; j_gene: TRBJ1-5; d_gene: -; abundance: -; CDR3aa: CASSSPRLANQPQHF; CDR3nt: TGTGCCAGCAGTTCCCCGAGACTTGCGAATCAGCCCCAGCATTTT
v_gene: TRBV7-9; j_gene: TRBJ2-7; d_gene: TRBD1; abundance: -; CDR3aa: CASSFSNRDRSYEQYF; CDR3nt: TGTGCCAGCAGCTTTTCCAACCGGGACAGGTCCTACGAGCAGTACTTC
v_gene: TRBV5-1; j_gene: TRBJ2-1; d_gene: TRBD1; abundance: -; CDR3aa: CASSQIGGQGYNEQFF; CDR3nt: TGCGCCAGCAGCCAAATCGGTGGACAGGGATACAATGAGCAGTTCTTC
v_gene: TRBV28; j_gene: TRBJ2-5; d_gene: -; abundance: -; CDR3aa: CASSPLQETQYF; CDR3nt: TGTGCCAGCAGTCCACTCCAAGAGACCCAGTACTTC
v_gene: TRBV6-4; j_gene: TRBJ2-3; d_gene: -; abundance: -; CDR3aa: CASSERATDTQYF; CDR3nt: TGTGCCAGCAGTGAGAGGGCCACAGATACGCAGTATTTT
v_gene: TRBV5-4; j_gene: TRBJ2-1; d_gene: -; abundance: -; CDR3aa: CASSRTSDYNEQFF; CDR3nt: TGTGCCAGCAGCCGGACTTCTGACTACAATGAGCAGTTCTTC
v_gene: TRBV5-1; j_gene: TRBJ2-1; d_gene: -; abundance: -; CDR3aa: CATRGAPPSSYNEQFF; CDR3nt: TGCGCCACTCGGGGGGCTCCCCCAAGCTCCTACAATGAGCAGTTCTTC
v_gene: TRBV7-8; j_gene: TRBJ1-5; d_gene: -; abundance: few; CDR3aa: CASSLVAGGNQPQHF; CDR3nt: TGTGCCAGCAGCTTAGTGGCAGGGGGCAATCAGCCCCAGCATTTT
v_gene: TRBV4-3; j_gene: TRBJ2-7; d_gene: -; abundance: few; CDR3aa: CASSRIPEEVSYEQYF; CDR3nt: TGCGCCAGCAGCCGTATACCAGAAGAGGTCTCCTACGAGCAGTACTTC
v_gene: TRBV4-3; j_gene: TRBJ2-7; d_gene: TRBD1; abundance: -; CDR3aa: CASSLHYRGRKTYEQYF; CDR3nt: TGCGCCAGCAGCCTACATTACAGGGGGCGCAAGACCTACGAGCAGTACTTC
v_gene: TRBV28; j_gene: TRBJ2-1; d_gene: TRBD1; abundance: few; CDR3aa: CASSLTGVNEQFF; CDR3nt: TGTGCCAGCAGTTTAACAGGGGTCAATGAGCAGTTCTTC
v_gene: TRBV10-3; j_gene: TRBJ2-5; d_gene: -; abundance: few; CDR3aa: CAISGEQVGRETQYF; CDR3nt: TGTGCCATCAGTGGCGAGCAGGTGGGGAGAGAGACCCAGTACTTC
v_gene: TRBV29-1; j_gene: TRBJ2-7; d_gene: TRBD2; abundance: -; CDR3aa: CSVVGIAGGNYEQYF; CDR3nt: TGCAGCGTTGTAGGGATAGCGGGGGGGAACTACGAGCAGTACTTC
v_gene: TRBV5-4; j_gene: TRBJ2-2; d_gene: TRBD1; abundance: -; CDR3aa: CASRAGTGRTGELFF; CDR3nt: TGTGCCAGCAGGGCCGGGACAGGGAGGACCGGGGAGCTGTTTTTT
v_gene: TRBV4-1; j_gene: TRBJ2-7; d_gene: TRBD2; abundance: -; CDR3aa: CASSKGPTSGDYEQYF; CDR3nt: TGCGCCAGCAGCAAAGGACCGACTAGCGGGGATTACGAGCAGTACTTC
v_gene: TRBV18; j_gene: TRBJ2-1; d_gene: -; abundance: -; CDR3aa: CASSTDSNNEQFF; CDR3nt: TGTGCCAGCTCAACGGACTCGAACAATGAGCAGTTCTTC
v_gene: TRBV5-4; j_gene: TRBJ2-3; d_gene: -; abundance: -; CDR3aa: CASSQETATDTQYF; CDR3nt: TGTGCCAGCAGCCAAGAGACAGCCACAGATACGCAGTATTTT
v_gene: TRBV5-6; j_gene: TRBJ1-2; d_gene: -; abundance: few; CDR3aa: CASSLRRDGYTF; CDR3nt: TGTGCCAGCAGCTTGCGGAGGGATGGCTACACCTTC
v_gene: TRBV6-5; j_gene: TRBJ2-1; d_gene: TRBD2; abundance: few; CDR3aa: CASRRLAGGPREQFF; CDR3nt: TGTGCCAGCAGGAGACTAGCGGGGGGGCCTCGAGAGCAGTTCTTC
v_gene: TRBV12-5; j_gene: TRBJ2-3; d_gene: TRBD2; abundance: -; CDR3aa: CASGLGLAGRITDTQYF; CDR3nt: TGTGCTAGTGGTTTGGGACTAGCGGGTAGAATCACAGATACGCAGTATTTT
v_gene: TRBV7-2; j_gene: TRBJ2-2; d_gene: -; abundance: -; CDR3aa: CASSFRGASGELFF; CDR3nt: TGTGCCAGCAGCTTCCGCGGGGCTAGCGGGGAGCTGTTTTTT
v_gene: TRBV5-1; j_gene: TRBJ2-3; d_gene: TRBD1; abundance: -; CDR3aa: CASSRPGQGTASTDTQYF; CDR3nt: TGCGCCAGCAGCAGGCCGGGACAGGGAACCGCTAGCACAGATACGCAGTATTTT
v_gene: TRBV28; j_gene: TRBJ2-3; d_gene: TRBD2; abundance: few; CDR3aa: CASSLVAGALRDTQYF; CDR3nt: TGTGCCAGCAGTTTAGTAGCGGGGGCCCTTCGTGATACGCAGTATTTT
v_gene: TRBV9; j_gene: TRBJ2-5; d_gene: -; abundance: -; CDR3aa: CASSASPRRGQETQYF; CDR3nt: TGTGCCAGCAGCGCCTCTCCTCGAAGGGGCCAAGAGACCCAGTACTTC
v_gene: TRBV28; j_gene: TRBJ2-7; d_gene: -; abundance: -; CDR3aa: CASTTGSYEQYF; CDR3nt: TGTGCCAGCACTACAGGCAGCTACGAGCAGTACTTC
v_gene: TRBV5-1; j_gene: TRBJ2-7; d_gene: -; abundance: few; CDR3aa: CASSTGTPSREQYF; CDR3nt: TGCGCCAGCAGCACCGGGACACCGAGTCGGGAGCAGTACTTC
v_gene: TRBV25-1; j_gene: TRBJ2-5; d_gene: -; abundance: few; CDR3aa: CASSETGGRDNRETQYF; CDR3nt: TGTGCCAGCAGTGAAACTGGTGGCAGGGATAATCGGGAGACCCAGTACTTC
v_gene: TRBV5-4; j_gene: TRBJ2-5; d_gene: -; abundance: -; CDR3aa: CASSSGYQETQYF; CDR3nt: TGTGCCAGCAGCTCCGGGTACCAAGAGACCCAGTACTTC
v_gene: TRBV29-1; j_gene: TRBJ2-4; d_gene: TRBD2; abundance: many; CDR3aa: CSVVLASDIQYF; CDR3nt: TGCAGCGTTGTACTAGCGAGCGACATTCAGTACTTC
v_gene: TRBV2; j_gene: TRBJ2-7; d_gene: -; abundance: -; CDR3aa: CASTIREGTAYEQYF; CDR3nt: TGTGCCAGCACCATACGAGAGGGCACAGCGTACGAGCAGTACTTC